The text below deals with one T cell receptor beta chain. Its antigen is not identified. The CDR3 covers 15 residues. Looked up from germline, CDR1 is SGHVS and CDR2 is FNYEAQ. The data derive from a study of T cells expressing NK-cell markers. Study-wide context: It was sorted CD3+CD56+NKG2C+, CD3+CD56+NKG2C- and CD3+CD56-NKG2C+ T cells that supplied the TCR beta repertoires. Serological testing identified most of the eight sequenced donors as HCMV-seropositive and one as seronegative.

TCRdb reprocessed the 5' RACE reads and keeps a single row for each CDR3 protein, giving no DNA. The data show 120,000 to 150,000 distinct CDR3 sequences, and the top ten clones hold roughly 12%. Study conclusions and caveats: HCMV specificity was not established for the expanded NKG2C+ T cell clones. In a group of about six donors, dominant NKG2C+ clonotypes represented about 1.0-7.5% of CD8+ T cells.

The sample comprised blood T cells: a sorted CD56 or NKG2C T cell subset, CD4+ or CD8+ T cells, or bulk PBMC T cells (not recorded which). The genes are TRBV7-6 and TRBJ2-5; TCRdb's D call, TRBD1, is unchecked because there is no DNA. This sequence was found in a man younger than 35 in good health. This chain's CDR3 is CASSPGPGSQETQYF.